This T cell receptor (beta chain) derives from a study of T-cell memory formation after mild COVID-19. This CDR3 comprises 16 residues. Germline CDR1 is MNHEY and CDR2 is SVGEGT. V gave up 5 bases and J gave up 0 bases; unmatched junction bases: 8. TCRdb reanalysed the 5' RACE reads using MiXCR and keeps one entry per CDR3 protein. The table shows fewer than 15,000 distinct CDR3 sequences, with about 12% occurring only once. This clonotype appeared many times. Material: PBMCs or a T cell subset sorted from them (not recorded which). The V gene is TRBV6-2 or TRBV6-3, the J gene TRBJ1-1; 8 nucleotides line up with TRBD1. The sequence derives from an adult woman who had mild COVID-19 (a few samples of this study predate the infection). Cell type and time point are not known. CDR3 DNA: TGTGCCAGCAGTCCAACAGGGGGTCGGATGAACACTGAAGCTTTCTTT. Translation gives CASSPTGGRMNTEAFF.